These 30 T cell receptor beta chains originate from one sample sequenced in a study of blood T cell repertoires in COVID-19. Data came from immunoSEQ multiplex PCR; TCRdb stores just in-frame clones and leaves some out. The sample gives tens of thousands of clones, about 92% of which show up once; roughly a fifth is in the top ten. Sequenced sample: peripheral blood. These receptors all come from a man aged 80 or over with acute or convalescent COVID-19.

This clone was counted a single time. The J gene is TRBJ2-2, the V gene TRBV7-9; 9 bases match TRBD2. The CDR3 is 18 residues long. Losses at the gene ends were 5 bases for V and 6 bases for J; bases not matched to a gene: 16. The germline V gene has CDR1 SEHNR and CDR2 FQNEAQ (reference sequence). The CDR3 protein is CASSRLRSAGGSPGELFF. In nucleotides, the CDR3 is TGTGCCAGCAGCCGGCTCCGATCAGCGGGGGGCTCCCCCGGGGAGCTGTTTTTT.

The CDR3 sequence: CASSRSSSYNSPLHF. The CDR3 nucleotides are TGTGCCAGTAGTAGGTCGAGCTCCTATAATTCACCCCTCCACTTT. The J gene is TRBJ1-6, the V gene TRBV19; D ambiguous. Trimming removed 4 bases from V and 0 bases from J, with 7 bases in between. The CDR3 is 15 residues long. Germline V lookup: CDR1 LNHDA, CDR2 SQIVND (reference sequence). Variable domain in full (rest from reference TRBV19 and TRBJ1-6): DGGITQSPKYLFRKEGQNVTLSCEQNLNHDAMYWYRQDPGQGLRLIYYSQIVNDFQKGDIAEGYSVSREKKESFPLTVTSAQKNPTAFYLCASSRSSSYNSPLHFGNGTRLTVT.

The rearrangement links TRBV2 to TRBJ2-7, with D unclear. From germline, CDR1 is SNHLY and CDR2 FYNNEI. The CDR3 extends over 12 amino acids. Trimming shortened V by 5 bases and J by 3 bases, and 8 bases separated the two germline ends. The CDR3 sequence is CASSPHSYEQYF. In DNA form, the CDR3 reads TGTGCCAGCAGTCCCCACAGCTACGAGCAGTACTTC.

This sequence joins TRBV10-3 and TRBJ1-5, with D tentatively TRBD1 (5 bases). The V end lost 6 bases, the J end lost 5 bases, and 11 bases lay between the germline ends. Germline CDR1 and CDR2: ENHRY and SYGVKD. The CDR3 has 13 residues. CDR3 sequence: CAIRRQSDQPQHF. The CDR3 coding sequence is TGTGCCATCAGAAGACAGAGCGATCAGCCCCAGCATTTT.

This chain uses TRBV28 with TRBJ1-4; D is unresolved. CDR3 length: 12 amino acids. V lost 6 bases, J lost 6 bases, and 8 bases lay in between. Germline CDR1 is MDHEN and CDR2 is SYDVKM. DNA for the CDR3: TGTGCCAGCAGAGAAGAGGATGAAAAACTGTTTTTT. It yields the protein CASREEDEKLFF. The variable domain in full, with the rest retrieved from reference TRBV28 and TRBJ1-4, is DVKVTQSSRYLVKRTGEKVFLECVQDMDHENMFWYRQDPGLGLRLIYFSYDVKMKEKGDIPEGYSVSREKKERFSLILESASTNQTSMYLCASREEDEKLFFGSGTQLSVL.

This clone was counted only a few times. This rearrangement joins TRBV5-1 to TRBJ1-3; 7 bases map to TRBD1. Trimming cost V 2 bases and J 2 bases; bases outside gene matches: 4. The germline CDR1 and CDR2 sequences are SGHRS and YFSETQ. The CDR3 loop spans 15 amino acids. CDR3 sequence: CASSLEGTAGNTIYF. As DNA, the CDR3 is TGCGCCAGCAGCTTAGAAGGGACAGCTGGAAACACCATATATTTT.

The chain links TRBV15 to TRBJ1-6; 8 nucleotides line up with TRBD1. Germline-derived CDR1 and CDR2 are LNHNV and YYDKDF (reference sequence). This CDR3 spans 17 amino acids. The V and J ends lost 1 base and 7 bases, in that order; junction bases with no gene match: 9. CDR3 amino acids: CATSRGSDRGPNSPLHF. CDR3 nucleotides: TGTGCCACCAGCAGAGGGTCCGACAGGGGCCCCAATTCACCCCTCCACTTT.

The V gene is TRBV6-6, the J gene TRBJ1-4; no definite D call. Trimming cost V 4 bases and J 5 bases, with 14 bases left between them. The germline V gene has CDR1 MNHNY and CDR2 SVGAGI (reference sequence). The CDR3 totals 15 residues. This CDR3 reads CASSSLGGANEKLFF. The CDR3, as DNA: TGTGCCAGCAGTTCCCTCGGTGGAGCGAATGAAAAACTGTTTTTT.

The chain recombines TRBV18 with TRBJ2-1; 8 positions agree with TRBD1. The CDR3 is 15 residues long. V lost 4 bases and J lost 8; bases outside the gene matches: 10. CDR1 is KGHSH and CDR2 is LQKENI in the germline V gene. The CDR3, as DNA: TGTGCCAGCTCACTCCGACAGGGGAAACTAGATGAGCAGTTCTTC. Encoded protein: CASSLRQGKLDEQFF.

The J gene is TRBJ2-5, the V gene TRBV6-5, with a tentative D call TRBD1 (5 bases). Per the germline V gene, CDR1 is MNHEY and CDR2 is SVGAGI. V dropped 0 bases and J dropped 4 bases, with 9 bases sitting between them. The CDR3 consists of 14 residues. The CDR3 DNA sequence: TGTGCCAGCAGTTACTCGGCCAGGGTAGAGACCCAGTACTTC. It translates to CASSYSARVETQYF.

The gene calls are TRBV7-2 and TRBJ2-1; TRBD1 aligns across 7 bases. J gave up 6 bases and V 3 bases, and 11 bases lay outside the gene matches. Germline assignment: CDR1 SGHTA and CDR2 FQGNSA. The CDR3 runs 16 residues. In DNA form, the CDR3 reads TGTGCCAGCAGCTTCTGGGGTAGGGGGCCGGGCAATGAGCAGTTCTTC. Translated, it gives CASSFWGRGPGNEQFF.

V usage is TRBV28 and J usage is TRBJ1-2, with 11 positions matching TRBD1. The CDR3 is 14 amino acids. The ends lost 6 bases at V and 7 bases at J; junction bases unmatched: 7. The V gene's germline CDR1 is MDHEN and CDR2 SYDVKM. Here the CDR3 reads CASSWDRGLVGYTF. In DNA, the CDR3 is TGTGCCAGCAGCTGGGACAGGGGGTTGGTTGGCTACACCTTC.

This clone is a singleton in its sample. The J gene is TRBJ1-1, the V gene TRBV10-3, with 11 nucleotides matching TRBD1. The CDR3 is made up of 13 amino acids. After removal of 10 bases from V and 2 bases from J, the junction contained 3 bases not matched to a gene. CDR1 is ENHRY and CDR2 is SYGVKD in the germline V gene. DNA for the CDR3: TGTGCCACTCGGACAGGGGGCAACACTGAAGCTTTCTTT. As protein: CATRTGGNTEAFF.

The chain combines TRBV29-1 with TRBJ1-5; 7 nucleotides line up with TRBD1. The CDR3 length is 15 residues. The J segment lost 2 bases and the V segment lost 6 bases, leaving 10 bases of the junction unmatched. CDR1 SQVTM and CDR2 ANQGSEA come from the germline V gene. The chain's CDR3 is CSVSTGMGGNQPQHF. Here the CDR3 DNA reads TGCAGCGTCTCGACAGGGATGGGAGGCAATCAGCCCCAGCATTTT.

The gene calls are TRBV10-2 and TRBJ2-2; TRBD1 agrees at 8 bases. This CDR3 is built from 15 residues. The germline gives CDR1 WSHSY, CDR2 SAAADI. The trim removed 7 bases at V and 4 bases at J, leaving 8 bases unmatched. The DNA for the CDR3 is TGCGCCAGCAAAAGAGACAGGGGCAGCACCGGGGAGCTGTTTTTT. The encoded protein is CASKRDRGSTGELFF.

CDR3 sequence (DNA): TGTGCCACCTCAGGGGATCTCACCGGGGAGCTGTTTTTT. This encodes CATSGDLTGELFF. The genes are TRBV12-3 or TRBV12-4 and TRBJ2-2, with D perhaps TRBD1 (6 bases). The CDR3 sequence is 13 residues long. Trimming took 10 bases from V and 4 from J, leaving 13 bases between them.

The genes are TRBV11-2 and TRBJ2-1; D is unresolved. The germline CDR1 and CDR2 sequences are SGHAT and FQNNGV. The germline V and J ends were trimmed by 5 bases and 15 bases, with 17 bases remaining between them. CDR3 length: 12 residues. In nucleotides, the CDR3 is TGTGCCAGCAGCCCGCGACTTGAGGTGGGGTTCTTC. Protein sequence: CASSPRLEVGFF.

The gene calls are TRBV6-4 and TRBJ2-1; TRBD1 is a possible D gene (6 bases). CDR1 is MRHNA, CDR2 SNTAGT, per germline. Trimming stripped 3 bases from V and 7 bases from J, with 7 bases between. The CDR3 is 12 residues long. DNA for the CDR3: TGTGCCAGCAGTGAAAGGGGGAATGAGCAGTTCTTC. Amino acid sequence: CASSERGNEQFF.

This chain connects TRBV3-1 (or the pseudogene TRBV3-2) to TRBJ2-5; tentatively, D is TRBD1 (5 bases). Germline loops: CDR1 LGHDT, CDR2 YNNKEL (reference sequence). CDR3 length equals 13 residues. The V gene lost 1 base and the J gene lost 5 bases, with 8 bases spanning the gap. CDR3 region: CASSQGSGETQYF. The CDR3 DNA follows: TGTGCCAGCAGCCAAGGGTCAGGGGAGACCCAGTACTTC.

The chain is built from TRBV20-1 and TRBJ1-1; D not resolved. Germline V gene lookup returns CDR1 DFQATT and CDR2 SNEGSKA (reference sequence). The CDR3 consists of 11 residues. The DNA of the CDR3 is TGCACCTCCTCAGAGAACACTGAAGCTTTCTTT. Translation: CTSSENTEAFF.

V gene TRBV3-1 (or the pseudogene TRBV3-2) combines with J gene TRBJ2-1, with 7 bases identical to TRBD2. Unmatched junction bases numbered 10, after V lost 4 bases and J lost 4 bases. CDR1 is LGHDT and CDR2 is YNNKEL in the germline V gene (reference sequence). This CDR3 has 16 amino acids. The CDR3 nucleotides read TGTGCCAGCAGCCGTCCTGGGGGGGGATATTACAATGAGCAGTTCTTC. Protein product: CASSRPGGGYYNEQFF.

This chain joins TRBV11-2 and TRBJ2-4, with 8 bases matching TRBD1. With 2 bases clipped from V and 3 bases from J, the junction kept 3 bases outside the gene matches. This CDR3 spans 15 amino acids. Germline V lookup: CDR1 SGHAT, CDR2 FQNNGV. The CDR3 loop is CASSLQGAVKNIQYF. CDR3 DNA: TGTGCCAGCAGCTTACAGGGGGCGGTCAAAAACATTCAGTACTTC.

The CDR3 DNA follows: TGCGCCAGCAGCCGGCGTAGGACAGGGGAATACTATGGCTACACCTTC. The encoded protein is CASSRRRTGEYYGYTF. The chain couples TRBV5-1 to TRBJ1-2; 9 nucleotides match TRBD1. There are 16 residues in the CDR3. Germline V lookup: CDR1 SGHRS, CDR2 YFSETQ. V shed 4 bases, J shed 3 bases, and the junction held 10 bases outside the gene matches.

This chain uses TRBV19 with TRBJ1-5; TRBD1 is a possible D gene (6 bases). The germline V and J ends were trimmed by 4 bases and 2 bases, with 9 bases remaining between them. There are 14 residues in the CDR3. Germline loops: CDR1 LNHDA, CDR2 SQIVND (reference sequence). The CDR3 protein is CASSKGGGNQPQHF. The CDR3 DNA reads as TGTGCCAGTAGTAAAGGGGGGGGCAATCAGCCCCAGCATTTT.

The chain links TRBV3-1 (or the pseudogene TRBV3-2) to TRBJ2-5, with D uncertain. CDR3 length: 13 residues. Trimming took 1 base from V and 5 from J, leaving 8 bases between them. Germline CDR1 LGHDT, CDR2 YNNKEL (reference sequence). The CDR3 DNA reads TGTGCCAGCAGCCAAGCGTCGCAGGAGACCCAGTACTTC. Translated, it gives CASSQASQETQYF.

The J gene is TRBJ2-2, the V gene TRBV27; 13 nucleotides align to TRBD2. The CDR3 totals 15 residues. J lost 7 bases, V lost 6 bases, and 5 bases had no gene match. CDR1 is MNHEY, CDR2 SMNVEV, per germline (reference sequence). This CDR3 reads CASSEGLAGHGELFF. DNA of the CDR3: TGTGCCAGCAGCGAGGGACTAGCGGGGCACGGGGAGCTGTTTTTT.

The rearrangement links TRBV7-9 to TRBJ1-1; possibly TRBD1 for D (6 bases). With 1 base removed from V and 8 bases from J, the gap between germline ends came to 14 bases. This CDR3 has 14 amino acids. The germline V gene encodes CDR1 SEHNR and CDR2 FQNEAQ (reference sequence). CDR3 coding DNA: TGTGCCAGCAGCTTAGGCTCCCCCCAGGGGGAAGCTTTCTTT. Translation gives CASSLGSPQGEAFF.

This clone occurred once. This chain links TRBV28 with TRBJ2-3, with a possible D match to TRBD1 (5 bases). CDR3 length: 16 residues. The germline gives CDR1 MDHEN, CDR2 SYDVKM. The V and J ends lost 5 bases and 0 bases respectively, with 15 bases between them. The CDR3: CASSQYRSYSTDTQYF. The CDR3 coding sequence is TGTGCCAGCAGTCAGTACAGGTCTTATAGCACAGATACGCAGTATTTT.

CDR3 DNA sequence: TGTGCCAGCAGCCCAGGGACCTACAATGAGCAGTTCTTC. Protein: CASSPGTYNEQFF. V is TRBV7-2 and J is TRBJ2-1, with D tentatively TRBD1 (5 bases). V shed 5 bases and J shed 2 bases, with 7 bases lying between them. The CDR3 loop spans 13 amino acids. CDR1 and CDR2 (germline): SGHTA, FQGNSA. The full variable domain, completed using reference TRBV7-2 and TRBJ2-1, is GAGVSQSPSNKVTEKGKDVELRCDPISGHTALYWYRQSLGQGLEFLIYFQGNSAPDKSGLPSDRFSAERTGGSVSTLTIQRTQQEDSAVYLCASSPGTYNEQFFGPGTRLTVL.

A single count supports this clone. This sequence joins TRBV6-1 and TRBJ1-5; D remains ambiguous. The ends were cut back, 2 bases at V and 11 bases at J, with 19 bases in the middle. This CDR3 has 15 residues. Germline lookup yields CDR1 MNHNS and CDR2 SASEGT. CDR3 sequence (DNA): TGTGCCAGCAGTGAAACCCTATCCCTGAGCTTGTCCCAGCATTTT. This sequence encodes CASSETLSLSLSQHF.